What follows are 18 T cell receptor beta chains derived from one specimen sequenced in a study of cytomegalovirus exposure and HLA in healthy donors. Profiling relied on immunoSEQ multiplex PCR, and the TCRdb table lists in-frame clones only, not all of them. The sample records about 140,000 clones, around 85% being singletons. Sequenced sample: PBMCs. The receptors come from a man between 18 and 29 years old in good health and CMV-seronegative.

The rearrangement uses TRBV1 and TRBJ1-5; the listed D gene, TRBD1, was not tested against the DNA. TRBV1 is a known pseudogene. The CDR3 consists of 16 residues. The CDR3 loop is CTSRLGAPEPNQPQHF. The CDR3 DNA is TGCACCAGCAGACTGGGGGCACCCGAGCCCAATCAGCCCCAGCATTTT.

V usage is TRBV30 and J usage is TRBJ2-1, with 7 bases fitting TRBD2. Per the germline V gene, CDR1 is GTSNPN and CDR2 is SVGIG (reference sequence). The CDR3 has 18 amino acids. J lost 0 bases, V lost 5 bases, and 16 bases had no gene match. In nucleotides, the CDR3 is TGTGCCTGGTCAAGAAGGGAGAGAGGGAGGGGCTCCTACAATGAGCAGTTCTTC. This encodes CAWSRRERGRGSYNEQFF.

The genes are TRBV7-8 and TRBJ2-5, with D perhaps TRBD2 (5 bases). Germline V lookup: CDR1 SGHVS, CDR2 FQNEAQ. This CDR3 has 16 residues. Trimming stripped 0 bases from V and 7 bases from J, with 18 bases between. The CDR3 DNA reads as TGTGCCAGCAGCTTAGCTTCGGCGAGCGGTGGAGGGACCCAGTACTTC. Amino acid sequence: CASSLASASGGGTQYF.

The count of this clone is one. The chain carries TRBV7-2 and TRBJ1-2; D is unclear. The V gene's germline CDR1 is SGHTA and CDR2 FQGNSA. The CDR3 consists of 15 residues. V dropped 1 base and J dropped 7 bases, with 16 bases sitting between them. The CDR3 DNA reads TGTGCCAGCAGCTTAGACGCTCCGGGTTTCGGTGGCTACACCTTC. It is translated as CASSLDAPGFGGYTF.

This rearrangement joins TRBV27 to TRBJ2-7; D remains unclear. The CDR3 has 13 residues. Germline lookup yields CDR1 MNHEY and CDR2 SMNVEV (reference sequence). Trimming left V 3 bases short and J 5 bases short, with 11 bases between. The DNA of the CDR3 is TGTGCCAGCAGTTTTACAGAACGCCACGAGCAGTACTTC. Protein sequence: CASSFTERHEQYF.

The J gene is TRBJ2-7, the V gene TRBV27; D possibly corresponds to TRBD1 (7 bases). CDR3 size: 14 residues. CDR1 is MNHEY, CDR2 SMNVEV, per germline (reference sequence). Trimming stripped 0 bases from V and 3 bases from J, with 9 bases between. The CDR3 is CASSLSRDSYEQYF. The CDR3 DNA sequence: TGTGCCAGCAGTTTATCGCGGGACAGCTACGAGCAGTACTTC.

This rearrangement joins TRBV15 to TRBJ1-2, with 8 bases matching TRBD1. The CDR3 has 16 residues. V shed 4 bases, J shed 0 bases, and the junction held 7 bases outside the gene matches. CDR1 is LNHNV and CDR2 is YYDKDF in the germline V gene (reference sequence). The CDR3 here is CATSNNRGASNYGYTF. The DNA of the CDR3 is TGTGCCACCAGCAACAACAGGGGGGCTTCTAACTATGGCTACACCTTC. The full variable domain, rest sourced from reference TRBV15 and TRBJ1-2, is DAMVIQNPRYQVTQFGKPVTLSCSQTLNHNVMYWYQQKSSQAPKLLFHYYDKDFNNEADTPDNFQSRRPNTSFCFLDIRSPGLGDTAMYLCATSNNRGASNYGYTFGSGTRLTVV.

J is TRBJ1-1 and V is TRBV27; 9 nucleotides agree with TRBD1. The CDR3 sequence is 14 residues long. CDR1 and CDR2 from the germline V gene are MNHEY and SMNVEV (reference sequence). V trimming: 5 bases; J trimming: 9 bases; junction bases outside the gene matches: 10. This CDR3 is CASSRGQGLIQAFF. The CDR3 coding sequence is TGTGCCAGCAGTCGGGGACAGGGATTAATCCAAGCTTTCTTT.

This chain links TRBV19 with TRBJ1-5; the match to TRBD1 covers 7 bases. Looked up from germline, CDR1 is LNHDA and CDR2 is SQIVND (reference sequence). Trimming removed 0 bases from V and 6 bases from J; junction bases left unmatched: 8. The CDR3 has 16 amino acids. The CDR3 sequence is CASSIDSTGISQPQHF. CDR3 DNA sequence: TGTGCCAGTAGTATAGATTCGACAGGGATAAGTCAGCCCCAGCATTTT.

This clone was picked up a small number of times. The genes are TRBV27 and TRBJ1-2, with TRBD1 as a possible D gene (6 bases). CDR3 length: 13 amino acids. The germline V gene encodes CDR1 MNHEY and CDR2 SMNVEV (reference sequence). Trimming removed 5 bases from V and 4 bases from J, with 11 bases in between. CDR3 nucleotide sequence: TGTGCCAGCAGTCCCCGGGGGGCCTATGGCTACACCTTC. This encodes CASSPRGAYGYTF.

The chain combines TRBV6-5 with TRBJ1-6; TRBD1 agrees at 10 bases. Germline V gene data show CDR1 as MNHEY and CDR2 as SVGAGI. With V trimmed by 2 bases and J by 10 bases, 5 bases remained unmatched. CDR3 length: 15 residues. The DNA of the CDR3 is TGTGCCAGCAGTTACGGGACAGGGGAATCCTCACCCCTCCACTTT. Protein sequence: CASSYGTGESSPLHF.

The CDR3 DNA sequence: TGCGCCAGCAGCACGCGCTCCTCCTACGAGCAGTACTTC. It is translated as CASSTRSSYEQYF. V gene TRBV5-1 combines with J gene TRBJ2-7; D is unclear. The germline V gene has CDR1 SGHRS and CDR2 YFSETQ. V was shortened by 4 bases and J by 0 bases, with 8 bases between the two germline ends. This CDR3 is 13 amino acids long.

The chain employs TRBV6-6 and TRBJ2-7, with D tentatively TRBD1 (5 bases). The CDR3 runs 12 residues. The germline V and J ends were trimmed by 2 bases and 3 bases, with 5 bases remaining between them. CDR1 MNHNY and CDR2 SVGAGI come from the germline V gene (reference sequence). The CDR3 protein is CASSYTGYEQYF. The DNA of the CDR3 is TGTGCCAGCAGTTACACAGGCTACGAGCAGTACTTC.

Here the CDR3 reads CASSGAYPTYNSPLHF. DNA of the CDR3: TGCGCCAGCAGCGGGGCCTACCCAACATATAATTCACCCCTCCACTTT. The chain combines TRBV5-1 with TRBJ1-6; D possibly corresponds to TRBD1 (5 bases). This CDR3 contains 16 residues. Trimming took off 4 bases at V and 4 bases at J, with 15 bases between the two ends. From germline, CDR1 is SGHRS and CDR2 YFSETQ. Based on the CDR3 plus reference TRBV5-1 and TRBJ1-6, the full variable domain is KAGVTQTPRYLIKTRGQQVTLSCSPISGHRSVSWYQQTPGQGLQFLFEYFSETQRNKGNFPGRFSGRQFSNSRSEMNVSTLELGDSALYLCASSGAYPTYNSPLHFGNGTRLTVT.

The chain recombines TRBV6-1 with TRBJ2-4, with a possible D match to TRBD1 (6 bases). Germline-derived CDR1 and CDR2 are MNHNS and SASEGT. Trimming took off 9 bases at V and 0 bases at J, with 12 bases between the two ends. This CDR3 has 14 residues. CDR3 in amino acids: CARKDRTAKNIQYF. The CDR3 nucleotides are TGTGCCAGAAAAGACAGGACAGCCAAAAACATTCAGTACTTC.

The rearrangement links TRBV6-6 to TRBJ2-7, with TRBD1 identical over 8 bases. The CDR3 has 15 amino acids. Germline V CDR1 and CDR2: MNHNY, SVGAGI (reference sequence). The J segment lost 2 bases and the V segment lost 8 bases, leaving 11 bases of the junction unmatched. The CDR3 spells CASDPVGQGTYEQYF. CDR3 coding DNA: TGTGCCAGCGATCCCGTTGGACAGGGAACCTACGAGCAGTACTTC.

This rearrangement joins TRBV11-3 to TRBJ2-4, with a possible D match to TRBD2 (5 bases). The CDR3 runs to 12 residues. The V gene lost 8 bases and the J gene lost 0 bases, with 5 bases spanning the gap. Germline lookup yields CDR1 SGHNT and CDR2 YENEEA. CDR3 loop: CASGLAKNIQYF. As DNA, the CDR3 is TGTGCCAGCGGACTAGCCAAAAACATTCAGTACTTC.

V usage is TRBV9 and J usage is TRBJ2-1; 10 bases are a match to TRBD2. The CDR3 sequence is 15 residues long. Germline loops: CDR1 SGDLS, CDR2 YYNGEE. Trimming cost V 4 bases and J 5 bases; bases outside gene matches: 6. CDR3 sequence reads: CASSPSGRGDNEQFF. DNA for the CDR3: TGTGCCAGCAGCCCCAGCGGGAGGGGTGACAATGAGCAGTTCTTC.